What follows is one T cell receptor (beta chain) and its context. The data originate from a study of OX40 agonist ivuxolimab in advanced cancers. Study information: Patients got intravenous ivuxolimab at 0.01 to 10 mg/kg every 2 weeks. Having had anti-PD-1, anti-PD-L1 or anti-CTLA-4 therapy before was allowed, and around 44% had some.

Trimming cost V 6 bases and J 5 bases, with 11 bases left between them. Germline loops: CDR1 MNHNY, CDR2 SVGAGI (reference sequence). The CDR3 is 14 amino acids. The method was immunoSEQ multiplex PCR; TCRdb's version includes in-frame clones alone and lacks a portion of them. The data show 90,000 to 150,000 clones, approximately 90% seen once. The source was CD4+ or CD8+ T cells sorted from blood, collected in a trial of the OX40 agonist ivuxolimab. The clonotype originates from an adult with an advanced solid tumor such as melanoma, head and neck, liver or kidney cancer. The chain recombines TRBV6-6 with TRBJ1-6; D ambiguous. The CDR3 spells CASRTTSHNSPLHF. In DNA form, the CDR3 reads TGTGCCAGCAGGACGACCAGCCATAATTCACCCCTCCACTTT.